This section outlines one T cell receptor beta chain sequence together with its context. Its antigen remains undetermined. Per-nucleotide qualities are absent, and no much larger clonotype sits a single base away. The germline ends are 21 bases apart after V is trimmed by 6 bases and J by 10 bases. The CDR3 contains 14 residues, cysteine and phenylalanine counted. Only CDR3 DNA is held: 42 bases, read in frame from base 1. Sequences MDHEN (CDR1) and SYDVKM (CDR2) are obtained from the germline V gene. This entry is derived from a study of blood T cell repertoires in COVID-19 (TCRdb year 2020). Regarding the complete study: The collaborator samples originated in the United States, Italy and Spain and spanned the acute and convalescent phases of COVID-19. The prospective study material was composed of cDNA or gDNA derived from T cells, B-cell-depleted T cells, or PBMCs. Subjects who had been exposed to COVID-19, were actively infected with it, or had recovered from it provided the deeply sampled blood TCRbeta repertoires that made up the dataset. The repertoires were made available in a free public database intended to serve as a resource for research on the immune response to SARS-CoV-2. Samples were obtained from the ongoing ImmuneRACE study (first 160 participants) and from 1,254 subjects provided by 6 global collaborators. Sample metadata almost always included a de-identified subject ID, COVID-19 status, age in years and sex. Where HLA class I and class II types were available, the types were taken from metadata supplied by the sample provider, not from assay-based typing.

The immunoSEQ Assay, a bias-controlled multiplex PCR, was used to amplify TCRbeta CDR3 regions from genomic DNA. As for the authors' bioinformatics: Nucleated cell counts per sample were estimated from amplification of reference gene primers within the assay. Sequence reads were collapsed and filtered to measure the absolute abundance of every unique TCRbeta CDR3 rearrangement. For each sample, productive Simpson clonality was calculated as the square root of Simpson's diversity index over productive rearrangements. TCRdb re-hosts the immuneACCESS table, in-frame sequences only. Its copies lack some clones; in the studies checked, an unresolved V gene accounts for under half of them, and the cause for the rest is not known. V and J calls plus clone size are reproduced from that table; the DNA served to infer D and trimming. This sample is represented by roughly 80,000 clones; approximately 86% of them were singletons. The ten largest make up roughly 2% of the sample.

Overall study outcomes, separate from this receptor: Clinical and demographic metadata were provided uncurated, with the amount varying by source and participant.

Each collaborating institution followed its own protocols to collect whole blood in K2EDTA tubes. For TCRbeta analysis, collaborator samples were shipped as frozen whole blood, as isolated PBMCs, or as DNA extracted from either sample type. Specimen: peripheral blood. The V gene is TRBV28 and the J gene is TRBJ1-2; the D gene is perhaps TRBD1, from 6 matching bases. This TCR derives from a woman between 55 and 75 years old with acute or convalescent COVID-19. The DNA sequence is given as TGTGCCAGCAGGATACAGGGAACGTCGGATGACTACACCTTC. This codes for CASRIQGTSDDYTF.